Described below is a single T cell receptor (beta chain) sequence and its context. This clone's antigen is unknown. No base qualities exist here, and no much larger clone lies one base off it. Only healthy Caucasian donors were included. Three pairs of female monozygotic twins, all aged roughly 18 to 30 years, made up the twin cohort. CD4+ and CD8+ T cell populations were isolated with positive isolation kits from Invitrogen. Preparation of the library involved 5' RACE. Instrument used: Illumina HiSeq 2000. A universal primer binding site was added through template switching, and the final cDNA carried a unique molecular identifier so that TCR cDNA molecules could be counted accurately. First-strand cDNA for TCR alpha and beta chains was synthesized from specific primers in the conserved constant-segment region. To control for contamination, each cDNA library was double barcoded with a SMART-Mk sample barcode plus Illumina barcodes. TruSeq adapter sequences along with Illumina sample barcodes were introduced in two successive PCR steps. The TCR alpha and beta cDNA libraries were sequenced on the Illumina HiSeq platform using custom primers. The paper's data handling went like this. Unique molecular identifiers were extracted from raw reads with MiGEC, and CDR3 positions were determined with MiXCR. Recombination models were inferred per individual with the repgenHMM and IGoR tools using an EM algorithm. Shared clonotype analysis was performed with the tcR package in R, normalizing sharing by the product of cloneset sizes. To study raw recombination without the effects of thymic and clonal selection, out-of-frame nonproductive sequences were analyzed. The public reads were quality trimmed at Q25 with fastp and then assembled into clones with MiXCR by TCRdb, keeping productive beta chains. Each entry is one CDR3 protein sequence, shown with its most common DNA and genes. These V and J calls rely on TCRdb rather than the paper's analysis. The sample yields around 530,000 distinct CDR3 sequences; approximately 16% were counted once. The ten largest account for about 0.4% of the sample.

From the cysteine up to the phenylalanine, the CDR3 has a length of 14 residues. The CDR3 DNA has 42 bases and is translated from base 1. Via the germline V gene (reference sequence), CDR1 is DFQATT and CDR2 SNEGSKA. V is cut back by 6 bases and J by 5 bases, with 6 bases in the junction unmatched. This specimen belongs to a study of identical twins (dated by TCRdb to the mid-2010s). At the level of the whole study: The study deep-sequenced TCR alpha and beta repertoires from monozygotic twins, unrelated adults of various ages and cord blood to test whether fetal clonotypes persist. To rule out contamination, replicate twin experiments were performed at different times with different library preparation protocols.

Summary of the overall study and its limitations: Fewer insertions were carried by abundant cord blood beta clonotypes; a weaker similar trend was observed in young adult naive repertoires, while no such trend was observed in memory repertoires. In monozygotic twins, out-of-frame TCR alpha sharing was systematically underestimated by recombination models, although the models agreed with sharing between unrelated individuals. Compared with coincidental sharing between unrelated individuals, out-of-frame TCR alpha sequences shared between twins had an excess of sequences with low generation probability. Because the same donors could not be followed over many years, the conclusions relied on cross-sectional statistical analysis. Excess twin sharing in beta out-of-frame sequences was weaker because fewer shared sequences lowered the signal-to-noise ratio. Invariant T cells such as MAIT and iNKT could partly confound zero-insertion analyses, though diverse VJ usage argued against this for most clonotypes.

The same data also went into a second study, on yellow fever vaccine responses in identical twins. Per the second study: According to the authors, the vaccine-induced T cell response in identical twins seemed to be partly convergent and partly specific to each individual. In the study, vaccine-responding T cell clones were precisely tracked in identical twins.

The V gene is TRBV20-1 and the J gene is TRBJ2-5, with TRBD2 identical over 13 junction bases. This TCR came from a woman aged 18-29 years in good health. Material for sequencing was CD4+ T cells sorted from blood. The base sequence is TGCAGTGCGCCACTAGCGGGAGGGGGGGAGACCCAGTACTTC. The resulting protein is CSAPLAGGGETQYF.